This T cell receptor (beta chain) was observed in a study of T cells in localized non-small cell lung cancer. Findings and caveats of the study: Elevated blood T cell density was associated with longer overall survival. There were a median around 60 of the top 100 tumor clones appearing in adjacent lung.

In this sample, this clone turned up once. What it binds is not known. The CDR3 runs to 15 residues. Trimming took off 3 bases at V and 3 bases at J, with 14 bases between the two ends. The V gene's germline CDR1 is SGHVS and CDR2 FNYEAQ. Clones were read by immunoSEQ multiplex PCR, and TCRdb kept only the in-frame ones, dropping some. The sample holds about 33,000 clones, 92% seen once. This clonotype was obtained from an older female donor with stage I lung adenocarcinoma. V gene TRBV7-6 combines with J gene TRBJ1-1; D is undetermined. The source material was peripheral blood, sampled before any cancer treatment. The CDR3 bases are TGTGCCAGCAGCTTTGGTCCCCGTATAGACACTGAAGCTTTCTTT. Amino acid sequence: CASSFGPRIDTEAFF.